A single sample is the source of the 26 T cell receptor beta chains below, sequenced in a study of brain T cells in children with intractable seizures. The table came from immunoSEQ multiplex PCR; TCRdb's copy has only in-frame clones and leaves some out. The sample lists a few hundred thousand clones; 85% to 95% were seen once. Time point noted: blood from clinic visit 5 months post-surgery; TSC patient then seizure free. This specimen consisted of peripheral blood, obtained 5 to 6 months after surgery. The receptors here all came from a boy in the first two years of life with tuberous sclerosis and intractable seizures.

The chain employs TRBV6-4 and TRBJ2-3; no clear D gene. The CDR3 spans 13 residues. CDR1 and CDR2 (germline): MRHNA, SNTAGT. The germline V and J ends were trimmed by 2 bases and 0 bases, with 3 bases remaining between them. In DNA form, the CDR3 reads TGTGCCAGCAGTGACGGGAGCACAGATACGCAGTATTTT. Its translation: CASSDGSTDTQYF.

The chain carries TRBV5-6 and TRBJ1-1; D might be TRBD1 (5 bases). Trimming took 6 bases from V and 1 from J, leaving 10 bases between them. Germline-derived CDR1 and CDR2 are SGHDT and YYEEEE. There are 13 residues in the CDR3. CDR3 in DNA: TGTGCCAGCAACTGGGGGGAGAACACTGAAGCTTTCTTT. Its translation is CASNWGENTEAFF.

V is TRBV21-1 and J is TRBJ1-1. TRBV21-1 is a documented pseudogene. The CDR3 runs to 12 residues. The CDR3, as DNA: TGTGCCAGCAGCAAAGACCGAGAATGGCGTTTCTTT. This encodes CASSKDREWRFF.

This clone was found a few times. CDR3 in amino acids: CASSLSTGKDSNQPQHF. CDR3 bases: TGTGCCAGCAGCTTGTCCACAGGGAAGGATAGCAATCAGCCCCAGCATTTT. J is TRBJ1-5 and V is TRBV5-6; tentative D call: TRBD1 (6 bases). In germline, CDR1 is SGHDT, CDR2 YYEEEE. This CDR3 comprises 17 residues. The V gene lost 1 base and the J gene lost 0 bases, with 14 bases spanning the gap.

This chain links TRBV10-2 with TRBJ2-3; 13 nucleotides match TRBD2. V trimming: 8 bases; J trimming: 1 base; junction bases outside the gene matches: 0. Germline CDR1 and CDR2: WSHSY and SAAADI. CDR3 length: 14 residues. The DNA of the CDR3 is TGCGCCAGCGGGACTAGCGGGGGCACAGATACGCAGTATTTT. It translates to CASGTSGGTDTQYF.

V gene TRBV5-1 combines with J gene TRBJ1-5; a weak D match, TRBD1 (6 bases). The V and J ends lost 1 base and 7 bases respectively, with 15 bases between them. The CDR3 spans 15 residues. Germline values: CDR1 SGHRS, CDR2 YFSETQ. In nucleotides, the CDR3 is TGCGCCAGCAGCTTGTCTGGGGGGGCCGAGCAGCCCCAGCATTTT. This codes for CASSLSGGAEQPQHF.

The chain employs TRBV7-9 and TRBJ2-1; 8 bases align to TRBD2. There are 16 residues in the CDR3. With V trimmed by 1 base and J by 7 bases, 9 bases remained unmatched. Germline V gene sequence: CDR1 SEHNR, CDR2 FQNEAQ (reference sequence). This CDR3 is CASSLVVRGRRNEQFF. The DNA of the CDR3 is TGTGCCAGCAGCTTAGTAGTCCGCGGGAGGCGGAATGAGCAGTTCTTC.

With respect to this clone: Other DNA sequences in this sample translate to the same CDR3. V usage is TRBV2 and J usage is TRBJ2-2, with D hard to call. CDR3 size: 14 residues. Germline V lookup: CDR1 SNHLY, CDR2 FYNNEI. V was clipped by 6 bases and J by 1 base, with 9 bases between them. This CDR3 is CASRETENTGELFF. The DNA for the CDR3 is TGTGCCAGCAGAGAGACCGAGAACACCGGGGAGCTGTTTTTT.

This chain joins TRBV2 and TRBJ2-1; tentative D call: TRBD2 (6 bases). The CDR3 loop spans 14 amino acids. V was clipped by 11 bases and J by 1 base, with 15 bases between them. Germline-derived CDR1 and CDR2 are SNHLY and FYNNEI. The CDR3 DNA is TGTGCCGGCCGCCCAGCGGGTTCCTACAATGAGCAGTTCTTC. Translated, it gives CAGRPAGSYNEQFF.

In its sample, this clone was seen once. The chain recombines TRBV3-1 (or the pseudogene TRBV3-2) with TRBJ2-1; 8 positions agree with TRBD2. Trimming took 1 base from V and 3 from J; bases not matched to a gene: 5. This CDR3 is built from 16 residues. Germline CDR1 LGHDT, CDR2 YNNKEL (reference sequence). CDR3: CASSQAGGAFYNEQFF. The CDR3 DNA sequence: TGTGCCAGCAGCCAAGCCGGGGGGGCTTTCTACAATGAGCAGTTCTTC.

CDR3 DNA sequence: TGTGCCAGCAGCTTAGGGGCCAGCACAGATACGCAGTATTTT. Its translation is CASSLGASTDTQYF. This chain joins TRBV7-2 and TRBJ2-3; D not certain. From germline, CDR1 is SGHTA and CDR2 FQGNSA. The length of the CDR3 is 14 residues. With 1 base removed from V and 0 bases from J, the gap between germline ends came to 5 bases.

The J gene is TRBJ2-7, the V gene TRBV28; TRBD2 aligns across 10 bases. The germline V gene has CDR1 MDHEN and CDR2 SYDVKM. Unmatched junction bases numbered 11, after V lost 5 bases and J lost 4 bases. The CDR3 has 16 amino acids. The DNA of the CDR3 is TGTGCCAGCAGTAGCGCCGCGGGACTAGCGTTTTACGAGCAGTACTTC. Translating it yields CASSSAAGLAFYEQYF.

The rearrangement uses TRBV3-1 (or the pseudogene TRBV3-2) and TRBJ1-2; D is undetermined. The CDR3 spans 14 residues. CDR1 is LGHDT and CDR2 is YNNKEL in the germline V gene (reference sequence). The ends were cut back, 3 bases at V and 6 bases at J, with 14 bases in the middle. This CDR3 reads CASSHPLGRDGYTF. CDR3 in DNA: TGTGCCAGCAGCCACCCCTTGGGGAGGGATGGCTACACCTTC.

J is TRBJ2-3 and V is TRBV18, with D unresolved. Trimming took off 0 bases at V and 2 bases at J, with 3 bases between the two ends. The CDR3 is made up of 13 amino acids. Germline CDR1 is KGHSH and CDR2 is LQKENI. The CDR3 nucleotides read TGTGCCAGCTCACCACCCCCCACAGATACGCAGTATTTT. Encoded protein: CASSPPPTDTQYF.

V and J are TRBV7-2 and TRBJ2-5; 11 nucleotides match TRBD2. The V segment lost 1 base and the J segment 7 bases; nucleotides outside the gene matches: 8. From germline, CDR1 is SGHTA and CDR2 FQGNSA. The CDR3 consists of 16 residues. CDR3 bases: TGTGCCAGCAGCTTAGTGCTAGCGGGGGGCTGGGGGACCCAGTACTTC. Translation: CASSLVLAGGWGTQYF.

This chain connects TRBV11-3 to TRBJ2-4; a weak D match, TRBD1 (6 bases). V shed 6 bases and J shed 6 bases, with 18 bases lying between them. The CDR3 is made up of 15 amino acids. Looked up from germline, CDR1 is SGHNT and CDR2 is YENEEA. CDR3 DNA sequence: TGTGCCAGCAGGCTAGGGGGTCTAGCCCTAAACATTCAGTACTTC. This translates into CASRLGGLALNIQYF. Based on the CDR3 plus reference TRBV11-3 and TRBJ2-4, the full variable domain is EAGVVQSPRYKIIEKKQPVAFWCNPISGHNTLYWYLQNLGQGPELLIRYENEEAVDDSQLPKDRFSAERLKGVDSTLKIQPAELGDSAVYLCASRLGGLALNIQYFGAGTRLSVL.

V usage is TRBV19 and J usage is TRBJ1-1; possible D gene TRBD1, 5 bases. Deletions cut 1 base from V and 0 bases from J, with 15 bases between. This CDR3 region has 17 residues. CDR1 is LNHDA, CDR2 SQIVND, per germline (reference sequence). The CDR3, as DNA: TGTGCCAGTAGTATAGCAGGGAGCCAGTCAATGAACACTGAAGCTTTCTTT. It yields the protein CASSIAGSQSMNTEAFF. Using reference TRBV19 and TRBJ1-1 for the parts outside the CDR3, the full variable domain is DGGITQSPKYLFRKEGQNVTLSCEQNLNHDAMYWYRQDPGQGLRLIYYSQIVNDFQKGDIAEGYSVSREKKESFPLTVTSAQKNPTAFYLCASSIAGSQSMNTEAFFGQGTRLTVV.

V and J are TRBV6-5 and TRBJ1-2; TRBD1 might be the D (5 bases). The germline V gene encodes CDR1 MNHEY and CDR2 SVGAGI. The CDR3 length is 14 residues. Trimming pared 5 bases from V and 3 bases from J, leaving 13 bases between. The CDR3, as DNA: TGTGCCAGCAGTCGGGGGGGGTCGGACTATGGCTACACCTTC. Translated: CASSRGGSDYGYTF.

J is TRBJ1-5 and V is TRBV11-3; weak D call: TRBD1 (5 bases). The V gene's germline CDR1 is SGHNT and CDR2 YENEEA. V dropped 11 bases and J dropped 4 bases, with 15 bases sitting between them. The CDR3 sequence is 13 residues long. The CDR3 coding sequence is TGTGCCGACGCGGGGACCTATAATCAGCCCCAGCATTTT. Its translation: CADAGTYNQPQHF.

This chain links TRBV7-3 with TRBJ1-1, with unresolved D. Germline assignment: CDR1 SGHTA and CDR2 FQGTGA. The CDR3 totals 13 residues. Trimming cost V 6 bases and J 1 base, with 9 bases left between them. CDR3 sequence reads: CASSRGQNTEAFF. The CDR3 DNA follows: TGTGCCAGCAGTCGGGGTCAGAACACTGAAGCTTTCTTT.

The chain links TRBV5-4 to TRBJ2-5; D is uncertain. From germline, CDR1 is SGHNT and CDR2 YYREEE (reference sequence). V was shortened by 1 base and J by 3 bases, with 19 bases between the two germline ends. The CDR3 is 17 residues long. This CDR3 is CASSLFDRVWGKETQYF. In DNA, the CDR3 is TGTGCCAGCAGCTTGTTTGATAGGGTGTGGGGAAAAGAGACCCAGTACTTC.

The CDR3 region has the DNA TGTGCCAGCAGTTTATCAGGAGAAATGGGTGAAAAACTGTTTTTT. Protein sequence: CASSLSGEMGEKLFF. The chain couples TRBV6-6 to TRBJ1-4; D gene unclear. Germline CDR1 reads MNHNY; CDR2 reads SVGAGI (reference sequence). V lost 4 bases and J 7 bases, leaving 16 bases between the germline ends. This CDR3 has 15 residues.

The V call is TRBV25-1, the J call TRBJ2-7; D gene uncertain. The V end lost 3 bases, the J end lost 6 bases, and 12 bases lay between the germline ends. The length of the CDR3 is 13 residues. Germline assignment: CDR1 MGHDK and CDR2 SYGVNS. The CDR3 spells CASSDEWTAEQYF. The CDR3 coding sequence is TGTGCCAGCAGTGATGAATGGACCGCCGAGCAGTACTTC.

The chain recombines TRBV9 with TRBJ1-2, with TRBD1 matching 8 bases. Trimming removed 4 bases from V and 3 bases from J; junction bases left unmatched: 5. Germline CDR1 SGDLS, CDR2 YYNGEE. The CDR3 is made up of 14 amino acids. CDR3 amino acids: CASSKSTGDYGYTF. The DNA of the CDR3 is TGTGCCAGCAGCAAATCGACAGGGGACTATGGCTACACCTTC. The variable domain in full, completed from reference TRBV9 and TRBJ1-2, reads DSGVTQTPKHLITATGQRVTLRCSPRSGDLSVYWYQQSLDQGLQFLIQYYNGEERAKGNILERFSAQQFPDLHSELNLSSLELGDSALYFCASSKSTGDYGYTFGSGTRLTVV.

V gene TRBV27 combines with J gene TRBJ2-7; TRBD1 matches 11 bases. Per the germline V gene, CDR1 is MNHEY and CDR2 is SMNVEV (reference sequence). CDR3 length: 15 amino acids. Germline trimming cut 3 bases from V and 3 bases from J; bases unmatched to any gene: 4. CDR3 region: CASSLSGQGGYEQYF. The CDR3, as DNA: TGTGCCAGCAGTTTGTCGGGACAGGGGGGCTACGAGCAGTACTTC.

This sequence joins TRBV5-4 and TRBJ2-1; tentative D call: TRBD2 (6 bases). CDR3 size: 16 residues. The ends were cut back, 0 bases at V and 7 bases at J, with 17 bases in the middle. Germline V gene lookup returns CDR1 SGHNT and CDR2 YYREEE (reference sequence). CDR3 loop: CASSLVQAYAGNEQFF. The CDR3 region has the DNA TGTGCCAGCAGCTTGGTACAGGCTTATGCGGGGAATGAGCAGTTCTTC. Using reference TRBV5-4 and TRBJ2-1 for the parts outside the CDR3, the full variable domain is ETGVTQSPTHLIKTRGQQVTLRCSSQSGHNTVSWYQQALGQGPQFIFQYYREEENGRGNFPPRFSGLQFPNYSSELNVNALELDDSALYLCASSLVQAYAGNEQFFGPGTRLTVL.